A selection of T cell receptor beta chains follows, all from one sample in a study of cytomegalovirus exposure and HLA in healthy donors. Sequenced by immunoSEQ multiplex PCR; TCRdb stores in-frame clones only, minus some. Found here are around 50,000 clones; the top ten clones hold 9.5% to 11%. Sequencing was carried out using PBMCs. The source of these receptors is a woman in her fifties or sixties in good health and CMV-seropositive. Both conserved end residues are part of each CDR3. Each record gives: D gene, J gene, V gene, CDR3 protein, CDR3 DNA. D genes are given only for firm matches.

D gene: TRBD1; J gene: TRBJ2-7; V gene: TRBV28; CDR3 protein: CASSQMRDRVLGQYF; CDR3 DNA: TGTGCCAGCAGCCAAATGAGGGACAGGGTATTGGGGCAGTACTTC
D gene: TRBD2; J gene: TRBJ2-5; V gene: TRBV2; CDR3 protein: CASSGGAGRGTQYF; CDR3 DNA: TGTGCCAGCAGTGGGGGGGCCGGGAGGGGGACCCAGTACTTC
D gene: TRBD2; J gene: TRBJ2-1; V gene: TRBV5-1; CDR3 protein: CASSATGTSRYNEQFF; CDR3 DNA: TGCGCCAGCAGCGCAACCGGGACTAGCAGGTACAATGAGCAGTTCTTC
D gene: TRBD1; J gene: TRBJ1-5; V gene: TRBV28; CDR3 protein: CASSPGTGGIDQPQHF; CDR3 DNA: TGTGCCAGCAGCCCCGGCACAGGGGGTATAGATCAGCCCCAGCATTTT
D gene: -; J gene: TRBJ1-1; V gene: TRBV5-5; CDR3 protein: CASSQDSEAFF; CDR3 DNA: TGTGCCAGCAGTCAAGACAGTGAAGCTTTCTTT
D gene: TRBD1; J gene: TRBJ2-7; V gene: TRBV7-9; CDR3 protein: CASSSRDSYEQYF; CDR3 DNA: TGTGCCAGCAGTTCCCGGGACAGCTACGAGCAGTACTTC
D gene: -; J gene: TRBJ2-5; V gene: TRBV4-1; CDR3 protein: CASSQDDRSQETQYF; CDR3 DNA: TGCGCCAGCAGCCAAGACGACAGATCTCAAGAGACCCAGTACTTC
D gene: -; J gene: TRBJ2-5; V gene: TRBV6-1; CDR3 protein: CASTKTRVGETQYF; CDR3 DNA: TGTGCCAGCACCAAAACTCGGGTAGGAGAGACCCAGTACTTC
D gene: TRBD1; J gene: TRBJ1-2; V gene: TRBV18; CDR3 protein: CASSPSGTASSISGTGYTF; CDR3 DNA: TGTGCCAGCTCACCCTCTGGGACAGCTTCCTCAATAAGCGGCACGGGCTACACCTTC
D gene: TRBD1; J gene: TRBJ2-1; V gene: TRBV19; CDR3 protein: CASSIRDSKDNEQFF; CDR3 DNA: TGTGCCAGTAGTATCCGGGACAGTAAAGACAATGAGCAGTTCTTC
D gene: TRBD1; J gene: TRBJ1-4; V gene: TRBV2; CDR3 protein: CASSYRGFEKLFF; CDR3 DNA: TGTGCCAGCAGTTACAGGGGGTTTGAAAAACTGTTTTTT
D gene: TRBD1; J gene: TRBJ1-1; V gene: TRBV7-9; CDR3 protein: CASSRDRTGEAFF; CDR3 DNA: TGTGCCAGCAGCCGGGACAGGACAGGTGAAGCTTTCTTT
D gene: TRBD2; J gene: TRBJ2-1; V gene: TRBV7-2; CDR3 protein: CASRGLAGGYNEQFF; CDR3 DNA: TGTGCCAGCAGAGGACTAGCGGGGGGTTACAATGAGCAGTTCTTC
D gene: -; J gene: TRBJ1-1; V gene: TRBV5-1; CDR3 protein: CASSFGDLNTEAFF; CDR3 DNA: TGCGCCAGCAGCTTCGGGGACTTGAACACTGAAGCTTTCTTT
D gene: -; J gene: TRBJ1-2; V gene: TRBV6-5; CDR3 protein: CASSWREGDGYTF; CDR3 DNA: TGTGCCAGCAGTTGGAGGGAAGGGGATGGCTACACCTTC
D gene: -; J gene: TRBJ1-5; V gene: TRBV27; CDR3 protein: CASSLSRLNQPQHF; CDR3 DNA: TGTGCCAGCAGTTTATCCAGATTAAATCAGCCCCAGCATTTT
D gene: -; J gene: TRBJ2-1; V gene: TRBV7-2; CDR3 protein: CASSPGLARFF; CDR3 DNA: TGTGCCAGCAGCCCCGGCCTAGCGCGGTTCTTC
D gene: -; J gene: TRBJ1-2; V gene: TRBV15; CDR3 protein: CATSRYTGNYGYTF; CDR3 DNA: TGTGCCACCAGCAGATACACAGGGAACTATGGCTACACCTTC
D gene: -; J gene: TRBJ1-1; V gene: TRBV13; CDR3 protein: CVPSQGGGWFPQNTEAFF; CDR3 DNA: TGTGTTCCCAGCCAGGGAGGAGGATGGTTCCCTCAGAACACTGAAGCTTTCTTT
D gene: TRBD2; J gene: TRBJ2-4; V gene: TRBV9; CDR3 protein: CASSVGSSGGGLAKNIQYF; CDR3 DNA: TGTGCCAGCAGCGTAGGGAGTAGCGGGGGGGGTTTAGCCAAAAACATTCAGTACTTC
D gene: TRBD1; J gene: TRBJ1-1; V gene: TRBV19; CDR3 protein: CASSIEPFAGGMNTEAFF; CDR3 DNA: TGTGCCAGTAGTATAGAGCCTTTTGCAGGGGGCATGAACACTGAAGCTTTCTTT
D gene: -; J gene: TRBJ2-1; V gene: TRBV28; CDR3 protein: CASGRASYNEQFF; CDR3 DNA: TGTGCCAGCGGGAGAGCTTCCTACAATGAGCAGTTCTTC
D gene: TRBD1; J gene: TRBJ1-4; V gene: TRBV5-4; CDR3 protein: CASSTGTGLEKLFF; CDR3 DNA: TGTGCCAGCAGCACCGGGACAGGGCTCGAAAAACTGTTTTTT
D gene: -; J gene: TRBJ1-5; V gene: TRBV4-1; CDR3 protein: CASSQVVLGGYSNQPQHF; CDR3 DNA: TGCGCCAGCAGCCAGGTCGTGTTGGGGGGGTATAGCAATCAGCCCCAGCATTTT
D gene: TRBD1; J gene: TRBJ1-6; V gene: TRBV19; CDR3 protein: CASSPGQDHSHLHF; CDR3 DNA: TGTGCCAGTAGTCCGGGACAGGACCATTCACACCTCCACTTT
D gene: TRBD1; J gene: TRBJ1-5; V gene: TRBV28; CDR3 protein: CASSLGTGQNQPQHF; CDR3 DNA: TGTGCCAGCAGCTTAGGGACAGGGCAGAATCAGCCCCAGCATTTT
D gene: -; J gene: TRBJ2-2; V gene: TRBV5-4; CDR3 protein: CASSDNRPGAGELFF; CDR3 DNA: TGTGCCAGCAGCGATAATAGGCCAGGCGCCGGGGAGCTGTTTTTT
D gene: -; J gene: TRBJ1-4; V gene: TRBV18; CDR3 protein: CASSPVRANEKLFF; CDR3 DNA: TGTGCCAGCTCCCCCGTGAGAGCTAATGAAAAACTGTTTTTT
D gene: TRBD1; J gene: TRBJ1-2; V gene: TRBV6-6; CDR3 protein: CASSYLTGDWNGYTF; CDR3 DNA: TGTGCCAGCAGTTACTTGACAGGGGATTGGAATGGCTACACCTTC
D gene: -; J gene: TRBJ2-7; V gene: TRBV11-2; CDR3 protein: CASNPLTAPSYEQYF; CDR3 DNA: TGTGCCAGCAACCCCCTGACAGCACCTTCCTACGAGCAGTACTTC
D gene: TRBD1; J gene: TRBJ1-2; V gene: TRBV2; CDR3 protein: CASSSDRVEGYTF; CDR3 DNA: TGTGCCAGCAGTAGTGACAGGGTTGAAGGCTACACCTTC
D gene: -; J gene: TRBJ2-5; V gene: TRBV11-1; CDR3 protein: CASSPPGGETQYF; CDR3 DNA: TGTGCCAGCAGCCCCCCTGGGGGGGAGACCCAGTACTTC
D gene: TRBD1; J gene: TRBJ1-4; V gene: TRBV27; CDR3 protein: CASRTGQGRTNEKLFF; CDR3 DNA: TGTGCCAGCAGAACCGGACAGGGAAGGACTAATGAAAAACTGTTTTTT
D gene: TRBD2; J gene: TRBJ2-1; V gene: TRBV5-1; CDR3 protein: CASSLKAGGGGNEQFF; CDR3 DNA: TGCGCCAGCAGCTTGAAGGCGGGGGGTGGTGGCAATGAGCAGTTCTTC
D gene: -; J gene: TRBJ2-1; V gene: TRBV27; CDR3 protein: CASSRARTALNEQFF; CDR3 DNA: TGTGCCAGCAGTCGGGCGCGGACAGCTCTCAATGAGCAGTTCTTC
D gene: -; J gene: TRBJ1-1; V gene: TRBV14; CDR3 protein: CASSQYTENTEAFF; CDR3 DNA: TGTGCCAGCAGCCAATACACAGAGAACACTGAAGCTTTCTTT
D gene: -; J gene: TRBJ1-5; V gene: TRBV28; CDR3 protein: CASTTRALNQPQHF; CDR3 DNA: TGTGCCAGCACCACCAGGGCGCTTAATCAGCCCCAGCATTTT
D gene: TRBD1; J gene: TRBJ2-2; V gene: TRBV18; CDR3 protein: CASSPPDRVSTGELFF; CDR3 DNA: TGTGCCAGCTCACCACCGGACAGGGTGAGCACCGGGGAGCTGTTTTTT
D gene: TRBD1; J gene: TRBJ1-1; V gene: TRBV18; CDR3 protein: CASSPQKGGQNTEAFF; CDR3 DNA: TGTGCCAGCTCACCACAGAAAGGGGGCCAGAACACTGAAGCTTTCTTT
D gene: -; J gene: TRBJ2-1; V gene: TRBV10-3; CDR3 protein: CAISEPVDYSYNEQFF; CDR3 DNA: TGTGCCATCAGTGAGCCCGTAGATTACTCCTACAATGAGCAGTTCTTC
D gene: TRBD1; J gene: TRBJ1-2; V gene: TRBV6-5; CDR3 protein: CASSSGTGVSVYGYTF; CDR3 DNA: TGTGCCAGCAGTTCCGGGACAGGGGTGTCTGTCTATGGCTACACCTTC
D gene: TRBD1; J gene: TRBJ2-7; V gene: TRBV27; CDR3 protein: CASTGRSGTGSYEQYF; CDR3 DNA: TGTGCCAGCACCGGAAGATCGGGGACAGGGAGCTACGAGCAGTACTTC
D gene: -; J gene: TRBJ1-4; V gene: TRBV28; CDR3 protein: CASSPLDGGEWKLFF; CDR3 DNA: TGTGCCAGCAGTCCACTTGACGGGGGGGAATGGAAACTGTTTTTT
D gene: TRBD1; J gene: TRBJ2-6; V gene: TRBV7-9; CDR3 protein: CASSLTGDGANVLTF; CDR3 DNA: TGTGCCAGCAGCCTGACAGGGGACGGGGCCAACGTCCTGACTTTC
D gene: -; J gene: TRBJ2-7; V gene: TRBV7-2; CDR3 protein: CASSATGHEQYF; CDR3 DNA: TGTGCCAGCAGCGCAACAGGCCACGAGCAGTACTTC
D gene: TRBD1; J gene: TRBJ1-1; V gene: TRBV6-1; CDR3 protein: CASSGGTGENTEAFF; CDR3 DNA: TGTGCCAGCAGTGGAGGGACAGGGGAGAACACTGAAGCTTTCTTT